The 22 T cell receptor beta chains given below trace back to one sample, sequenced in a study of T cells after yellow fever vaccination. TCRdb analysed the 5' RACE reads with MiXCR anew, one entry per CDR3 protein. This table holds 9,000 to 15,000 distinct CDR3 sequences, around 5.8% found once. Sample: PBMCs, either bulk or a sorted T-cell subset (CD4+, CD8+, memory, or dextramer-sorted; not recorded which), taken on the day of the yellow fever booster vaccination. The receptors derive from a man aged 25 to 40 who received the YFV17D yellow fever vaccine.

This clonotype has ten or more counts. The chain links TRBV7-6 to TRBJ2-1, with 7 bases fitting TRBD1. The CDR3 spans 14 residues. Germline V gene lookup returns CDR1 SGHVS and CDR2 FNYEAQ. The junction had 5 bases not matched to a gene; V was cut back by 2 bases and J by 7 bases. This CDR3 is CASSLPWTGNEQFF. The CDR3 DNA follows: TGTGCCAGCAGCTTACCCTGGACAGGTAATGAGCAGTTCTTC.

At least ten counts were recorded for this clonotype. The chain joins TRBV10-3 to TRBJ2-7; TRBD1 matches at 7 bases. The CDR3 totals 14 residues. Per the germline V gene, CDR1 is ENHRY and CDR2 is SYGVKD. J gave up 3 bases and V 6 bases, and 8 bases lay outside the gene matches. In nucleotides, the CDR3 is TGTGCCATCAGGCCGACAGGGTCGAACTACGAGCAGTACTTC. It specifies CAIRPTGSNYEQYF.

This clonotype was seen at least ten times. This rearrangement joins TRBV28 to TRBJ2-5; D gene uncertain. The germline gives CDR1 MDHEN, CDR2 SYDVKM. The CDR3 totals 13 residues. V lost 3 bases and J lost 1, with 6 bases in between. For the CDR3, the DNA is TGTGCCAGCAGTTTGAGAATCCAAGAGACCCAGTACTTC. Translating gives CASSLRIQETQYF.

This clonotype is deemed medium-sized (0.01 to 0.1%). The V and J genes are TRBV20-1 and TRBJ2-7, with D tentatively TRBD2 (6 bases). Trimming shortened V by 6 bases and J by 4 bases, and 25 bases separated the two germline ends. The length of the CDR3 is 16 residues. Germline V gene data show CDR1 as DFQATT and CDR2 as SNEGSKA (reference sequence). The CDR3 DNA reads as TGCAGTGCCAAGGGGATAGGAGGGGCTCAAGGGTACGAGCAGTACTTC. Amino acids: CSAKGIGGAQGYEQYF.

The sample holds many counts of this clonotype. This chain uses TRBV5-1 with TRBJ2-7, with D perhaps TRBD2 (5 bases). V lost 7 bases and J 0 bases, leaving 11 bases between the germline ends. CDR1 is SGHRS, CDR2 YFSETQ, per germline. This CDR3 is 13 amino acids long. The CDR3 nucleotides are TGCGCCAGCTCGACGGGAAGCTCCTACGAGCAGTACTTC. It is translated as CASSTGSSYEQYF.

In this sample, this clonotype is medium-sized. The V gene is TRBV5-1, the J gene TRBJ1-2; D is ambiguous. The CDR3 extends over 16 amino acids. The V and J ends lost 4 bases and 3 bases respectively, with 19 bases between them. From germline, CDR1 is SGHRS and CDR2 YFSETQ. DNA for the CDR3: TGCGCCAGCAGCCCCACTGCAGGAACAGCGGACTATGGCTACACCTTC. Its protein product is CASSPTAGTADYGYTF.

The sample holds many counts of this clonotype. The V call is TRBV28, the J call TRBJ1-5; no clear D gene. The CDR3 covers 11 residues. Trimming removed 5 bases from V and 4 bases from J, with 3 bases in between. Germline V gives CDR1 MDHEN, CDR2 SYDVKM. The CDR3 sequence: CASSQNQPQHF. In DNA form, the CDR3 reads TGTGCCAGCAGTCAAAATCAGCCCCAGCATTTT.

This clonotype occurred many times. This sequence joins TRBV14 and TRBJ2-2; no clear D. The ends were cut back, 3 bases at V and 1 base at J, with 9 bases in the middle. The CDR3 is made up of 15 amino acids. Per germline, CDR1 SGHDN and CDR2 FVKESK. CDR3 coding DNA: TGTGCCAGCAGCCAGGGCTGGGGGAACACCGGGGAGCTGTTTTTT. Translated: CASSQGWGNTGELFF.

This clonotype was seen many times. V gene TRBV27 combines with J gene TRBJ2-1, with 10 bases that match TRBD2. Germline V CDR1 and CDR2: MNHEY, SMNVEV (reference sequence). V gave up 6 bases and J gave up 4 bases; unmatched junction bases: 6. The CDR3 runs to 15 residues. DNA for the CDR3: TGTGCCAGCAGAGGAGCGGGAGGGATATACAATGAGCAGTTCTTC. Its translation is CASRGAGGIYNEQFF.

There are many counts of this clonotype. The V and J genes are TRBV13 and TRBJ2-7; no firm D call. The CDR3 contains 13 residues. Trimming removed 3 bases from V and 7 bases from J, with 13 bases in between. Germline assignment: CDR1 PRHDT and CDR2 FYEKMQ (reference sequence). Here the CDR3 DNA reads TGTGCCAGCAGCTTTAAGGGTTTGAGGGAGCAGTACTTC. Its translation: CASSFKGLREQYF.

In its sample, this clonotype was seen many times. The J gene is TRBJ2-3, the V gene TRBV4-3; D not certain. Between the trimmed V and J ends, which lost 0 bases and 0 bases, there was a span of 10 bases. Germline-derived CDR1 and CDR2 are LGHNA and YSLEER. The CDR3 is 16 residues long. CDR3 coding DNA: TGCGCCAGCAGCCAAGAAGCAGGTTCTAGCACAGATACGCAGTATTTT. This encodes CASSQEAGSSTDTQYF.

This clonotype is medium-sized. For the CDR3, the DNA is TGTGCCAGCAGTTATTACTCGCTCCGGGACAGCCATAACTATGGCTACACCTTC. It specifies CASSYYSLRDSHNYGYTF. The chain employs TRBV12-3 or TRBV12-4 and TRBJ1-2, with 7 bases fitting TRBD1. There are 18 residues in the CDR3. Germline trimming cut 4 bases from V and 1 base from J; bases unmatched to any gene: 15.

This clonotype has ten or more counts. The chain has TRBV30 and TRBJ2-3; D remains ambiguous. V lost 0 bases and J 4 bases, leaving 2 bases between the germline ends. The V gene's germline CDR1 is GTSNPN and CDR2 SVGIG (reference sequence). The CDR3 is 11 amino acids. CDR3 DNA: TGTGCCTGGAGTGTGCCAGATACGCAGTATTTT. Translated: CAWSVPDTQYF.

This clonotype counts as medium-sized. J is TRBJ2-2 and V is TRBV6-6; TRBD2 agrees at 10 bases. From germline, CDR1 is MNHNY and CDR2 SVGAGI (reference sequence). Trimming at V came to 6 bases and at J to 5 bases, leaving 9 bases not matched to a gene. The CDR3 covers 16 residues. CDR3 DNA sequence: TGTGCCAGCAGGACTGCTAGCGGGAGACGTACCGGGGAGCTGTTTTTT. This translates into CASRTASGRRTGELFF.

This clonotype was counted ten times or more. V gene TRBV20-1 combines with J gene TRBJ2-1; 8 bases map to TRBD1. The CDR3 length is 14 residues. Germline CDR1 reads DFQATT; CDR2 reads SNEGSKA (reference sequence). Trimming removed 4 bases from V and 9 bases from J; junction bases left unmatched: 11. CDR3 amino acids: CSAIRSQGVSEQFF. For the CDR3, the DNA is TGCAGTGCTATTCGGTCACAGGGGGTTAGTGAGCAGTTCTTC.

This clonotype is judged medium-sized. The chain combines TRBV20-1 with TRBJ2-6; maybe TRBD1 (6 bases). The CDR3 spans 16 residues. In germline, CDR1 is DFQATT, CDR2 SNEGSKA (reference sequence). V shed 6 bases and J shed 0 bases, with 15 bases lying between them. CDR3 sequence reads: CSARDTRRSGANVLTF. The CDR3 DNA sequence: TGCAGTGCCCGGGACACTAGACGCTCTGGGGCCAACGTCCTGACTTTC.

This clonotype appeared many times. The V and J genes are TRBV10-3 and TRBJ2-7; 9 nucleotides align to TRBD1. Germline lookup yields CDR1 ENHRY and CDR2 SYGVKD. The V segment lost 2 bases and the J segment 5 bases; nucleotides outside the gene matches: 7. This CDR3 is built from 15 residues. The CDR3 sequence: CAISEGQGQLDEQYF. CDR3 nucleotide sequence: TGTGCCATCAGTGAGGGACAGGGGCAATTAGACGAGCAGTACTTC.

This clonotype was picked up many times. As DNA, the CDR3 is TGCGCCAGCAGCCCAGGACTACCCACCGGGGAGCTGTTTTTT. Translating it yields CASSPGLPTGELFF. The chain couples TRBV4-3 to TRBJ2-2; D is perhaps TRBD2 (6 bases). The V gene's germline CDR1 is LGHNA and CDR2 YSLEER. Trimming stripped 4 bases from V and 4 bases from J, with 10 bases between. CDR3 length: 14 residues.

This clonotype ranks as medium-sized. This CDR3 reads CASTLGQRSNTGELFF. In DNA form, the CDR3 reads TGCGCCAGCACCCTCGGGCAGAGGTCGAACACCGGGGAGCTGTTTTTT. The chain joins TRBV5-1 to TRBJ2-2; D ambiguous. The germline V gene has CDR1 SGHRS and CDR2 YFSETQ. The CDR3 covers 16 residues. Deletions cut 6 bases from V and 0 bases from J, with 15 bases between.

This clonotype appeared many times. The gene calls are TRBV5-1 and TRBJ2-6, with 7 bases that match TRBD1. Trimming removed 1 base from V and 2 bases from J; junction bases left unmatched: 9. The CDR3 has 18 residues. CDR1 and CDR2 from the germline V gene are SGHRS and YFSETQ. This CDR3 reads CASSLKGDRVAGANVLTF. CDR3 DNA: TGCGCCAGCAGCTTGAAGGGAGACAGGGTGGCTGGGGCCAACGTCCTGACTTTC.

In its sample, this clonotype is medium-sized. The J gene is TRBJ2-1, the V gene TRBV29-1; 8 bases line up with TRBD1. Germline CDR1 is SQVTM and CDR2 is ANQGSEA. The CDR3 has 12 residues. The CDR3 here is CSADREYNEQFF. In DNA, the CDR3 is TGCAGTGCGGACAGGGAGTACAATGAGCAGTTCTTC.

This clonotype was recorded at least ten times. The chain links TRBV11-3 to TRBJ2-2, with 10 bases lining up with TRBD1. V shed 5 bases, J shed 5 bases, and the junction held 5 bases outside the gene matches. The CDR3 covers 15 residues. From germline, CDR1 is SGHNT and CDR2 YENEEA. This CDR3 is CASSPGGQGTGELFF. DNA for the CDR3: TGTGCCAGCAGCCCCGGGGGACAGGGGACCGGGGAGCTGTTTTTT.